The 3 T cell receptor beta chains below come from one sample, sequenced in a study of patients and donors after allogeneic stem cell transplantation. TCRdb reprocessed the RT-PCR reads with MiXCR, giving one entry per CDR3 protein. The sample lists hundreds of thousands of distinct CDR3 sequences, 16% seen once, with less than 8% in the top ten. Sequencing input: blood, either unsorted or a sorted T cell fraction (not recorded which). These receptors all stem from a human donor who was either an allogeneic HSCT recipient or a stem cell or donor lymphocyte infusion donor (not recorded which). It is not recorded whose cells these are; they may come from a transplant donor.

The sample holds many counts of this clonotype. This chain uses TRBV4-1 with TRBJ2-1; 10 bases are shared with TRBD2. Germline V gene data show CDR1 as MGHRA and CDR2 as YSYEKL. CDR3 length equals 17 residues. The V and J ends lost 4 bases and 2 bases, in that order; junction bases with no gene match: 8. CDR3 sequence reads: CASSRLAGELPYNEQFF. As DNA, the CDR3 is TGCGCCAGCAGCCGTCTAGCGGGGGAGCTACCCTACAATGAGCAGTTCTTC.

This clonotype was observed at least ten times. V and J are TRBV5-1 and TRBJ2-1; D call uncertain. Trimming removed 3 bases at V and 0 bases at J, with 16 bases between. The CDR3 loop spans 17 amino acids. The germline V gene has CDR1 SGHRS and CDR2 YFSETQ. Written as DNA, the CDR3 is TGCGCCAGCAGCTCGACCCGGACGGCTAACTCCTACAATGAGCAGTTCTTC. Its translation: CASSSTRTANSYNEQFF. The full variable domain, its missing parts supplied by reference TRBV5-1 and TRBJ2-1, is KAGVTQTPRYLIKTRGQQVTLSCSPISGHRSVSWYQQTPGQGLQFLFEYFSETQRNKGNFPGRFSGRQFSNSRSEMNVSTLELGDSALYLCASSSTRTANSYNEQFFGPGTRLTVL.

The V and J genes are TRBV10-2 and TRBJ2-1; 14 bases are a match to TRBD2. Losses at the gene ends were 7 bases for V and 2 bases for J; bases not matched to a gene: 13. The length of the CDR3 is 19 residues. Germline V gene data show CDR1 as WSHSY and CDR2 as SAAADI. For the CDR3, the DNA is TGCGCCAGCACGGACGCGACTAGCGGGAGGGCGATGGCCTACAATGAGCAGTTCTTC. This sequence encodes CASTDATSGRAMAYNEQFF.